This T cell receptor (beta chain) was profiled in a study of cytomegalovirus exposure and HLA in healthy donors (dated by TCRdb to about 2017). Study-level background: A later analysis indicated that the 95 to 150 validation repertoires were generated on the platform also employed for the roughly 650 repertoires of the first cohort. The study aimed to test whether signatures of past pathogen exposure could be identified by cataloging public T cell receptors. Along with the roughly 610-subject first cohort, a separate validation cohort of around 120 different subjects was used. The study combined high-throughput TCR immunosequencing, statistical association of individual TCRs with disease status, and machine learning to predict cytomegalovirus infection status.

The library came from the immunoSEQ multiplex PCR assay. In the source study's methods: A statistical classification framework was developed to diagnose cytomegalovirus status using the catalog of TCR beta chain sequences. As stored in TCRdb, this immuneACCESS dataset retains in-frame rearrangements with V and J assigned. A fraction of the clones does not appear; measured against another copy, unresolved V genes explain less than half of the discrepancy, and the remainder lacks a known reason. D and trimming were read from the DNA, whereas the V and J calls and clone size are those reported in that table. The sample yields roughly 73,000 clones; approximately 93% were counted once. Together, the top ten hold around 1.5% of the sample. Donors formed part of the validation cohort, which comprised approximately 130 subjects and was distinct from the first cohort of 666 subjects. Via the germline V gene (reference sequence), CDR1 is MNHEY and CDR2 SMNVEV. Trimming takes 8 bases off V and 6 bases off J; junction bases not matched to a gene: 21. From the cysteine up to the phenylalanine, the CDR3 has a length of 17 residues. Just the 51-base CDR3 DNA is kept, in frame starting at base 1.

Overall study outcomes, separate from this receptor: The classifier was reported to diagnose cytomegalovirus status with high specificity and sensitivity in both the original and validation cohorts. Subsequent analysis determined that TCRs grouped into clusters in the first cohort also showed a tendency toward co-occurrence across the 120 or so validation repertoires, and 94% of cluster scores exceeded 0. All 110 or so repertoires were used to score co-occurrence in the validation cohort in a later analysis, because that analysis had no HLA typing for the cohort. The authors suggested that the approach could potentially be extended to other disease states and immunological phenotypes. In vitro tests confirmed that a few of the cytomegalovirus-associated TCR beta chains recognize cytomegalovirus antigens. The study gave a list of about 170 TCR beta chains associated with cytomegalovirus. Most TCR sequences were seen in very few donors, while some public TCRs were found in many individuals.

Remarks on this clone: Its cognate antigen has yet to be identified. The sample holds no much larger clone one base away, and base qualities are not on file.

The sequencing input was PBMCs. This sequence uses TRBV27 and TRBJ2-7, and 8 junction bases match TRBD2. This receptor was obtained from a man in his late teens or twenties in good health and CMV-seropositive. The nucleotides are TGTGCCAGCTCCCGGGGGGCGGGAGGCCCCTTTTCTGGCGAGCAGTACTTC. Its translation is CASSRGAGGPFSGEQYF.